Each of the 6 T cell receptor beta chains below was sequenced from the same sample in a study of a mutant IDH1 vaccine in newly diagnosed glioma. Time point specified: week 11, during vaccination. Each dose delivered 300 ug of mutant IDH1 20-mer peptide subcutaneously with imiquimod. TCRdb's table, derived via immunoSEQ multiplex PCR, lists solely in-frame clones and lacks some. Among tens of thousands of clones listed, 90% were seen once. These receptors have no identified antigens. Sequencing used PBMCs, obtained from a glioma patient whose treatment included an IDH1 peptide vaccine. The receptors derive from a man between 18 and 35 years old with glioma.

The J gene is TRBJ1-1, the V gene TRBV29-1; 7 bases line up with TRBD1. V shed 1 base and J 6 bases; nucleotides not matched to a gene: 5. Germline V gives CDR1 SQVTM, CDR2 ANQGSEA. The length of the CDR3 is 13 residues. Written as DNA, the CDR3 is TGCAGCGTTGAAGGTGGGACAGTCCCTGAAGCTTTCTTT. Translated: CSVEGGTVPEAFF. Combining the CDR3 with reference TRBV29-1 and TRBJ1-1 gives the whole variable domain SAVISQKPSRDICQRGTSLTIQCQVDSQVTMMFWYRQQPGQSLTLIATANQGSEATYESGFVIDKFPISRPNLTFSTLTVSNMSPEDSSIYLCSVEGGTVPEAFFGQGTRLTVV.

V and J are TRBV15 and TRBJ1-2, with D possibly matching TRBD1 (6 bases). The CDR3 spans 14 residues. Germline CDR1 and CDR2: LNHNV and YYDKDF (reference sequence). Trimming took off 2 bases at V and 2 bases at J, with 9 bases between the two ends. CDR3 DNA sequence: TGTGCCACCAGCAGATGGACAGACAACTATGGCTACACCTTC. Translated, it gives CATSRWTDNYGYTF.

The chain's CDR3 is CASSQEDRTNTEAFF. In nucleotides, the CDR3 is TGTGCCAGCAGCCAAGAAGACAGGACGAACACTGAAGCTTTCTTT. The V gene is TRBV5-6, the J gene TRBJ1-1; D is possibly TRBD1 (6 bases). Trimming cost V 4 bases and J 1 base, with 14 bases left between them. Germline V gene sequence: CDR1 SGHDT, CDR2 YYEEEE. This CDR3 is 15 amino acids long. Full variable domain (remainder filled in from reference TRBV5-6 and TRBJ1-1): DAGVTQSPTHLIKTRGQQVTLRCSPKSGHDTVSWYQQALGQGPQFIFQYYEEEERQRGNFPDRFSGHQFPNYSSELNVNALLLGDSALYLCASSQEDRTNTEAFFGQGTRLTVV.

This clone was found once. The conserved final phenylalanine or tryptophan is absent from the CDR3, which likely points to a read error. Because the CDR3's place on the DNA is in doubt, the DNA is left out and the CDR3 is given as listed by TCRdb. The V and J genes are TRBV6-5 and TRBJ1-4. The CDR3 length equals 8 residues, ends included. Germline V lookup: CDR1 MNHEY, CDR2 SVGAGI. The CDR3 reads CASSLPRG.

In its sample, this clone was seen once. As DNA, the CDR3 is TGTGCCAGCAGCACCGAACACGCCCGGAACACTGAAGCTTTCTTT. This translates into CASSTEHARNTEAFF. This chain joins TRBV5-8 and TRBJ1-1; D is uncertain. The V gene's germline CDR1 is SGHTS and CDR2 YDEGEE. Trimming took off 4 bases at V and 1 base at J, with 14 bases between the two ends. This CDR3 spans 15 amino acids.

The chain is built from TRBV5-4 and TRBJ1-2, with D possibly matching TRBD1 (6 bases). There are 15 residues in the CDR3. V was trimmed by 1 base and J by 4 bases, leaving 14 bases between them. Germline V lookup: CDR1 SGHNT, CDR2 YYREEE (reference sequence). In DNA form, the CDR3 reads TGTGCCAGCAGCTTGTCGGGGGGCGCGGGCTATGGCTACACCTTC. Encoded protein: CASSLSGGAGYGYTF.